These 16 T cell receptor beta chains were all obtained from the same sample, sequenced in a study of blood T cell repertoires in COVID-19. Data came from immunoSEQ multiplex PCR; TCRdb stores just in-frame clones and leaves some out. The profile shows 150,000 or so clones, approximately 84% of them singletons. The sequenced material came from peripheral blood. The receptors come from a woman of 80 years or more with acute or convalescent COVID-19.

About this clone: Other DNA sequences in this sample translate to the same CDR3. This sequence joins TRBV5-1 and TRBJ2-3; the match to TRBD2 covers 7 bases. Germline loops: CDR1 SGHRS, CDR2 YFSETQ. This CDR3 has 14 amino acids. V shed 4 bases and J 5 bases; nucleotides not matched to a gene: 7. The CDR3 protein is CASSLAGAGDTQYF. The CDR3, as DNA: TGCGCCAGCAGCCTTGCGGGAGCGGGAGATACGCAGTATTTT.

V usage is TRBV10-3 and J usage is TRBJ1-5, with a possible D match to TRBD1 (6 bases). Germline CDR1 is ENHRY and CDR2 is SYGVKD. The V gene lost 0 bases and the J gene lost 10 bases, with 13 bases spanning the gap. CDR3 size: 14 residues. CDR3 loop: CAISESQGQGPQHF. In nucleotides, the CDR3 is TGTGCCATCAGTGAGTCGCAGGGGCAAGGACCCCAGCATTTT.

The chain carries TRBV5-5 and TRBJ1-6; D is ambiguous. In germline, CDR1 is SGHKS, CDR2 YYEKEE (reference sequence). The CDR3 is 16 amino acids. Trimming cost V 4 bases and J 4 bases, with 15 bases left between them. For the CDR3, the DNA is TGTGCCAGCAGCCCAAGAATCAGCGGATATAATTCACCCCTCCACTTT. This sequence encodes CASSPRISGYNSPLHF. The variable domain in full, with the rest retrieved from reference TRBV5-5 and TRBJ1-6, is DAGVTQSPTHLIKTRGQQVTLRCSPISGHKSVSWYQQVLGQGPQFIFQYYEKEERGRGNFPDRFSARQFPNYSSELNVNALLLGDSALYLCASSPRISGYNSPLHFGNGTRLTVT.

The chain carries TRBV5-1 and TRBJ1-3; D remains ambiguous. This CDR3 comprises 14 residues. Germline CDR1 and CDR2: SGHRS and YFSETQ. The V end was cut by 0 bases, the J end by 3 bases, with 7 bases between. CDR3 amino acids: CASSLGGVGNTIYF. In nucleotides, the CDR3 is TGCGCCAGCAGCTTGGGCGGTGTTGGAAACACCATATATTTT. Based on the CDR3 plus reference TRBV5-1 and TRBJ1-3, the full variable domain is KAGVTQTPRYLIKTRGQQVTLSCSPISGHRSVSWYQQTPGQGLQFLFEYFSETQRNKGNFPGRFSGRQFSNSRSEMNVSTLELGDSALYLCASSLGGVGNTIYFGEGSWLTVV.

Only a few counts were recorded for this clone. The J gene is TRBJ2-7, the V gene TRBV13, with 9 bases lining up with TRBD2. The CDR3 spans 15 residues. The V and J ends lost 5 bases and 5 bases, in that order; junction bases with no gene match: 10. Germline CDR1 PRHDT, CDR2 FYEKMQ (reference sequence). Written as DNA, the CDR3 is TGTGCCAGCAGCCATCGGGCGGGAGGGGGCCACGAGCAGTACTTC. Translated, it gives CASSHRAGGGHEQYF.

V gene TRBV9 combines with J gene TRBJ1-6; D not resolved. The ends were cut back, 1 base at V and 5 bases at J, with 13 bases in the middle. The germline V gene has CDR1 SGDLS and CDR2 YYNGEE. The CDR3 has 16 residues. In DNA form, the CDR3 reads TGTGCCAGCAGCGTAACCCCTGGAGATGATAATTCACCCCTCCACTTT. This gives the protein CASSVTPGDDNSPLHF.

This clone was observed a few times. The rearrangement joins TRBV27 to TRBJ1-1; maybe TRBD1 (5 bases). V was cut by 3 bases and J by 1 base, with 6 bases left in between. Germline CDR1 MNHEY, CDR2 SMNVEV (reference sequence). The CDR3 runs to 13 residues. CDR3 nucleotides: TGTGCCAGCAGTTTCCAGGGGAACACTGAAGCTTTCTTT. This codes for CASSFQGNTEAFF.

The chain links TRBV10-3 to TRBJ2-1; TRBD2 is a possible D gene (6 bases). The CDR3 runs 13 residues. Trimming cost V 10 bases and J 4 bases, with 14 bases left between them. Germline-derived CDR1 and CDR2 are ENHRY and SYGVKD. CDR3 DNA sequence: TGTGCCACGACGCTTGGAGGGTACAATGAGCAGTTCTTC. It codes for CATTLGGYNEQFF.

The chain joins TRBV13 to TRBJ2-6; maybe TRBD1 (6 bases). Germline V CDR1 and CDR2: PRHDT, FYEKMQ (reference sequence). The length of the CDR3 is 19 residues. Between the trimmed V and J ends, which lost 5 bases and 1 base, there was a span of 21 bases. In nucleotides, the CDR3 is TGTGCCAGCAGCAAACAGGGACAAAGGGGTCCTTCTGGGGCCAACGTCCTGACTTTC. This gives the protein CASSKQGQRGPSGANVLTF.

This clone has a handful of counts. The rearrangement joins TRBV19 to TRBJ2-1; TRBD2 aligns across 10 bases. J was trimmed by 5 bases and V by 10 bases; bases with no gene match: 11. This CDR3 has 15 residues. CDR1 LNHDA and CDR2 SQIVND come from the germline V gene (reference sequence). DNA of the CDR3: TGTGCCACCACGTCACTAGCGGGAATGCACAATGAGCAGTTCTTC. Its translation is CATTSLAGMHNEQFF.

This clone has a single count. V gene TRBV18 combines with J gene TRBJ1-2, with TRBD1 as a possible D gene (6 bases). This CDR3 is built from 16 residues. Germline V gene data show CDR1 as KGHSH and CDR2 as LQKENI. The ends were cut back, 3 bases at V and 1 base at J, with 15 bases in the middle. CDR3 in amino acids: CASSPTYRDNNYGYTF. The DNA for the CDR3 is TGTGCCAGCTCACCTACGTACCGGGACAATAACTATGGCTACACCTTC.

This clone showed up just a few times. The V call is TRBV6-5, the J call TRBJ1-2; D gene ambiguous. Trimming cost V 6 bases and J 2 bases, with 10 bases left between them. This CDR3 contains 13 residues. The germline gives CDR1 MNHEY, CDR2 SVGAGI. The CDR3 nucleotides read TGTGCCAGCAGGAATTCGGAGAACTATGGCTACACCTTC. Encoded protein: CASRNSENYGYTF.

The chain combines TRBV19 with TRBJ1-5; TRBD1 matches 9 bases. CDR3 length: 13 amino acids. Trimming cost V 7 bases and J 5 bases; bases outside gene matches: 3. The germline V gene has CDR1 LNHDA and CDR2 SQIVND (reference sequence). The CDR3 sequence is CASTWTGDQPQHF. The DNA for the CDR3 is TGTGCCAGTACCTGGACAGGGGATCAGCCCCAGCATTTT.

A remark on this clone: The sample contains more than one DNA sequence encoding this CDR3. This chain joins TRBV29-1 and TRBJ2-5; D is ambiguous. Germline V CDR1 and CDR2: SQVTM, ANQGSEA. V was pared by 4 bases and J by 5 bases, with 5 bases between. The CDR3 is 10 amino acids. CDR3 in amino acids: CSVGRETQYF. Here the CDR3 DNA reads TGCAGCGTTGGCAGGGAGACCCAGTACTTC.

The chain uses TRBV29-1 and TRBJ1-2; TRBD1 agrees at 8 bases. CDR3 length: 15 amino acids. Germline-derived CDR1 and CDR2 are SQVTM and ANQGSEA. V was clipped by 2 bases and J by 5 bases; unmatched bases: 10. The CDR3 nucleotides are TGCAGCGTTGAACGTGACAGGGGCTACGGGTATGGCTACACCTTC. Amino acid sequence: CSVERDRGYGYGYTF.

The chain couples TRBV3-1 (or the pseudogene TRBV3-2) to TRBJ2-6; 9 nucleotides agree with TRBD1. This CDR3 is built from 16 residues. Germline-derived CDR1 and CDR2 are LGHDT and YNNKEL (reference sequence). The junction had 4 bases not matched to a gene; V was cut back by 5 bases and J by 2 bases. The CDR3 here is CASSYGQGTGANVLTF. The CDR3 DNA reads TGTGCCAGCAGCTACGGACAGGGGACTGGGGCCAACGTCCTGACTTTC.